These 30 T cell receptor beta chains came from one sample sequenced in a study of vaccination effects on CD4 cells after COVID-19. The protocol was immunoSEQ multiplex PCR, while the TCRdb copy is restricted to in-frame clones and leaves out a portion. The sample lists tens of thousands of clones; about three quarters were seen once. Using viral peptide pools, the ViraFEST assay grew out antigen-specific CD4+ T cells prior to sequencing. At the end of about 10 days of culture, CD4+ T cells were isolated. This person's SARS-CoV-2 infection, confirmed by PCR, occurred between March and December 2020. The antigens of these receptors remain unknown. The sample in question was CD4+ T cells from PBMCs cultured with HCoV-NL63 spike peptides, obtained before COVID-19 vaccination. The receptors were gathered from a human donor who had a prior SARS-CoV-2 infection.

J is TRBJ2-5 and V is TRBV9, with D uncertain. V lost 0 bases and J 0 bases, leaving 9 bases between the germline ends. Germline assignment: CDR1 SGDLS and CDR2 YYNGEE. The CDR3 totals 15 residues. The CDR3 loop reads CASSVATAYQETQYF. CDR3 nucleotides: TGTGCCAGCAGCGTAGCGACGGCGTACCAAGAGACCCAGTACTTC. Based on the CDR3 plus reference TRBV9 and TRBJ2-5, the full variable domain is DSGVTQTPKHLITATGQRVTLRCSPRSGDLSVYWYQQSLDQGLQFLIQYYNGEERAKGNILERFSAQQFPDLHSELNLSSLELGDSALYFCASSVATAYQETQYFGPGTRLLVL.

The CDR3 DNA reads as TGTGCCAGCAGCAAAAGGTCTGGGAGAGAAGAGACCCAGTACTTC. It yields the protein CASSKRSGREETQYF. The V gene is TRBV21-1, the J gene TRBJ2-5; no DNA check was done on the table's D call, TRBD2. TRBV21-1 is shown as a pseudogene. The CDR3 contains 15 residues.

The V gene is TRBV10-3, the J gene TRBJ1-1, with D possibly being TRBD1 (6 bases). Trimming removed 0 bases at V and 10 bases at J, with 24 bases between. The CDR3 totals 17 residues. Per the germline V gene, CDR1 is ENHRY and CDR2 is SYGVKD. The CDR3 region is CAISESEVDLLRGGAFF. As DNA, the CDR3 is TGTGCCATCAGTGAGTCCGAGGTTGACTTACTCAGGGGCGGAGCTTTCTTT.

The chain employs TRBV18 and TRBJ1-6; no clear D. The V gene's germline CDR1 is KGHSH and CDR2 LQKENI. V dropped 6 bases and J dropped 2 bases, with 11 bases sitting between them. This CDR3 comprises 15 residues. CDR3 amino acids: CASSTLRPYNSPLHF. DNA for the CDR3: TGTGCCAGCTCGACCTTGCGGCCCTATAATTCACCCCTCCACTTT.

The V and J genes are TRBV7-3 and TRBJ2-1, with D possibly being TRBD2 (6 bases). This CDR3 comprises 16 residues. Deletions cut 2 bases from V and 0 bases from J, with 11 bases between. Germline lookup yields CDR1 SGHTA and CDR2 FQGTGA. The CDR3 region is CASSLDGGASYNEQFF. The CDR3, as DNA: TGTGCCAGCAGCTTAGACGGGGGTGCCTCCTACAATGAGCAGTTCTTC.

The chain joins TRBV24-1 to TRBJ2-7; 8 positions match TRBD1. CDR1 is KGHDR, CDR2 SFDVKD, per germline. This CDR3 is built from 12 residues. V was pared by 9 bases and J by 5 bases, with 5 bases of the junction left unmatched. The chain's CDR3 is CATLDREDEQYF. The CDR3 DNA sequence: TGTGCCACCCTGGACAGGGAGGACGAGCAGTACTTC.

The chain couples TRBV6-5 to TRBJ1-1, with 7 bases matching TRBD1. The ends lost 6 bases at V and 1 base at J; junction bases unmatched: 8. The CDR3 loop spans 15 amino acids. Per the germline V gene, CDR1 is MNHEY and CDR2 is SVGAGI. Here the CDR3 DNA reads TGTGCCAGCAGAAACAGGGGCGGTTGGAACACTGAAGCTTTCTTT. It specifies CASRNRGGWNTEAFF.

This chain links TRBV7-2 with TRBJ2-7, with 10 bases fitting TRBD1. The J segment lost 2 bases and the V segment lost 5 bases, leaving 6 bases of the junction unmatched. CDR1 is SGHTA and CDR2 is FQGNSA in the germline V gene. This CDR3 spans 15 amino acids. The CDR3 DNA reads TGTGCCAGCAGCAAAGGGGGGACAGGGGCCTACGAGCAGTACTTC. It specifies CASSKGGTGAYEQYF.

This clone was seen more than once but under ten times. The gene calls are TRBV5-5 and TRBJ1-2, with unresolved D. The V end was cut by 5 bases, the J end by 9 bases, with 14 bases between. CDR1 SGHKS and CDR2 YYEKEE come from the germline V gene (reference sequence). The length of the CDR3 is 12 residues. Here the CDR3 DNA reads TGTGCCAGCAGACCAGGTCAAAGGAGCTACACCTTC. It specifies CASRPGQRSYTF. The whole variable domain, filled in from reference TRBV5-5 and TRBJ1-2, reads DAGVTQSPTHLIKTRGQQVTLRCSPISGHKSVSWYQQVLGQGPQFIFQYYEKEERGRGNFPDRFSARQFPNYSSELNVNALLLGDSALYLCASRPGQRSYTFGSGTRLTVV.

The CDR3 sequence is CASSSPWEAQETQYF. CDR3 bases: TGTGCCAGCAGCTCCCCGTGGGAGGCACAAGAGACCCAGTACTTC. The genes are TRBV9 and TRBJ2-5; D is perhaps TRBD2 (6 bases). CDR1 and CDR2 (germline): SGDLS, YYNGEE. This CDR3 contains 15 residues. The V and J ends lost 4 bases and 2 bases respectively, with 15 bases between them.

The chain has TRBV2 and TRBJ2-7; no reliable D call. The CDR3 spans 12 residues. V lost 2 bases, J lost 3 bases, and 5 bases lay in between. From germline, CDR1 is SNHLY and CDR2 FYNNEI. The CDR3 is CASSEQSYEQYF. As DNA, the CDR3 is TGTGCCAGCAGTGAACAGAGCTACGAGCAGTACTTC.

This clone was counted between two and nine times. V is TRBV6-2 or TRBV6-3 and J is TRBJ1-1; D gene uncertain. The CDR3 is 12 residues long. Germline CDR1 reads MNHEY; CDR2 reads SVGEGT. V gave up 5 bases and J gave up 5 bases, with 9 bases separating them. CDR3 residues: CASSNGVTEAFF. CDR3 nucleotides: TGTGCCAGCAGTAATGGGGTTACTGAAGCTTTCTTT.

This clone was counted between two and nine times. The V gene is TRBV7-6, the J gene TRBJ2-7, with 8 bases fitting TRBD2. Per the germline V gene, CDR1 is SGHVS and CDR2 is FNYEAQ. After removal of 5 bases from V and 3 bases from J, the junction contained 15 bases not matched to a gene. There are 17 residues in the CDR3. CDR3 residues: CASSPASGIAGSYEQYF. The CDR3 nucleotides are TGTGCCAGCAGCCCCGCCTCAGGGATAGCGGGAAGCTACGAGCAGTACTTC. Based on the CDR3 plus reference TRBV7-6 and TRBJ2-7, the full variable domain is GAGVSQSPRYKVTKRGQDVALRCDPISGHVSLYWYRQALGQGPEFLTYFNYEAQQDKSGLPNDRFSAERPEGSISTLTIQRTEQRDSAMYRCASSPASGIAGSYEQYFGPGTRLTVT.

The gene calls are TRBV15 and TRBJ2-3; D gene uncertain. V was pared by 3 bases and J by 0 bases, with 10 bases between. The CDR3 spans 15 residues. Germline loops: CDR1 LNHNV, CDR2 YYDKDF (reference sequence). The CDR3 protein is CATSRQVPSTDTQYF. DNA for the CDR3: TGTGCCACCAGCAGGCAGGTTCCCAGCACAGATACGCAGTATTTT.

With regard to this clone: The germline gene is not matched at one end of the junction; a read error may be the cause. CDR3 bases: TGTGCTAGCAGAAGACTCGAAGGGGGGGGGAACACTGAAGCTTTCTTT. Translation gives CASRRLEGGGNTEAFF. This chain links TRBV7-7 with TRBJ1-1, with D possibly matching TRBD1 (6 bases). This CDR3 contains 16 residues. In germline, CDR1 is SSHAT, CDR2 FNYEAQ (reference sequence).

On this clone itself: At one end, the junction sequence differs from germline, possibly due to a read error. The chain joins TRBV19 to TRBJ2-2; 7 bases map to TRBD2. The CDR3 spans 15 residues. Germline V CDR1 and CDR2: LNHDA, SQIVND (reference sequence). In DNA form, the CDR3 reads TGTGCCAGTAGTATAAGAGCGGGGAACGCCGGGGAGCTGTTTTTT. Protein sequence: CASSIRAGNAGELFF.

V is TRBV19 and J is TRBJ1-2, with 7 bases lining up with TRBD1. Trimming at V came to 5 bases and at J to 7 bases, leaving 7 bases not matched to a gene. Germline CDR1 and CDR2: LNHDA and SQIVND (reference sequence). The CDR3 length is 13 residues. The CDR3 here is CASSPSPGGGYTF. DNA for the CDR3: TGTGCCAGTAGTCCTTCACCAGGGGGTGGCTACACCTTC.

The CDR3 coding sequence is TGCGCCAGCAGCAAAACCGACAGGGGCGATTATGGCTACACCTTC. It codes for CASSKTDRGDYGYTF. V is TRBV4-1 and J is TRBJ1-2; TRBD1 agrees at 8 bases. This CDR3 region has 15 residues. V lost 5 bases, J lost 5 bases, and 10 bases stayed unmatched. Per germline, CDR1 MGHRA and CDR2 YSYEKL.

CDR3 nucleotides: TGCGCCAGCAGCTTGGGACTAGCGGGGCCCACAGATACGCAGTATTTT. Its translation: CASSLGLAGPTDTQYF. This chain joins TRBV5-1 and TRBJ2-3, with 11 bases lining up with TRBD2. With 0 bases clipped from V and 2 bases from J, the junction kept 2 bases outside the gene matches. Germline-derived CDR1 and CDR2 are SGHRS and YFSETQ. This CDR3 region has 16 residues.

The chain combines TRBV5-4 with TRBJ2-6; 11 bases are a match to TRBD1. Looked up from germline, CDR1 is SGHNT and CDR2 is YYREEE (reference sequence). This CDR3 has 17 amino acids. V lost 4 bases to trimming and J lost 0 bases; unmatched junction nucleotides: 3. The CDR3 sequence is CASSPGTGGSGANVLTF. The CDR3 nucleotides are TGTGCCAGCAGCCCCGGGACAGGGGGCTCTGGGGCCAACGTCCTGACTTTC.

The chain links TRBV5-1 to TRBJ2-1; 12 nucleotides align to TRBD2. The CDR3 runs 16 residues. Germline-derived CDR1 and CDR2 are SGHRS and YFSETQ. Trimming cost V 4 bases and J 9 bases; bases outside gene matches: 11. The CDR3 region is CASSPLTRLAGAEQFF. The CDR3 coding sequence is TGCGCCAGCAGCCCGCTAACCCGACTAGCGGGAGCTGAGCAGTTCTTC.

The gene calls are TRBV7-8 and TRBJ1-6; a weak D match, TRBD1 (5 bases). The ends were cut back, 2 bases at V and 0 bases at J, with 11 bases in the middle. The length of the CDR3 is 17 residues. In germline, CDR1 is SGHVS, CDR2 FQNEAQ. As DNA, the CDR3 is TGTGCCAGCAGCTTATTTTCAGGGAGCTCCTATAATTCACCCCTCCACTTT. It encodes CASSLFSGSSYNSPLHF.

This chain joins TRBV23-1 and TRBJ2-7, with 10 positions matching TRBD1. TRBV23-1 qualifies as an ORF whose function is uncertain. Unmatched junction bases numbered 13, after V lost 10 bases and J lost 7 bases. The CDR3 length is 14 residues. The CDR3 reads CATHWTGGSGEQYF. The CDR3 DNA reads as TGCGCCACACATTGGACAGGGGGTTCGGGAGAGCAGTACTTC.

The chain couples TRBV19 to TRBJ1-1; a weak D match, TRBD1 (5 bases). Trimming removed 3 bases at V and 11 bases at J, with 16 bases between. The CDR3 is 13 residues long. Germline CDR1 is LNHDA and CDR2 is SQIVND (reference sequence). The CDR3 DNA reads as TGTGCCAGTAGTATTCGGGACGGCCCCTTCGCTTTCTTT. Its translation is CASSIRDGPFAFF.

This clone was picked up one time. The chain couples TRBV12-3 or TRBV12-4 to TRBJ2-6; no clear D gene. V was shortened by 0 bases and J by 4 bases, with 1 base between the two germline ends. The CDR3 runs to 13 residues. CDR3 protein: CASSLAGANVLTF. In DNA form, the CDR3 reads TGTGCCAGCAGTTTAGCGGGGGCCAACGTCCTGACTTTC.

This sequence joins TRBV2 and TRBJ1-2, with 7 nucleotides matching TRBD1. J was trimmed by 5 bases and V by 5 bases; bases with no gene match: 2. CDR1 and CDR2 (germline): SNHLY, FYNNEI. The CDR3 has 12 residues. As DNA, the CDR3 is TGTGCCAGCAGTAGGACAGGTTATGGCTACACCTTC. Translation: CASSRTGYGYTF. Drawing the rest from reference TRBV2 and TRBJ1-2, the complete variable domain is EPEVTQTPSHQVTQMGQEVILRCVPISNHLYFYWYRQILGQKVEFLVSFYNNEISEKSEIFDDQFSVERPDGSNFTLKIRSTKLEDSAMYFCASSRTGYGYTFGSGTRLTVV.

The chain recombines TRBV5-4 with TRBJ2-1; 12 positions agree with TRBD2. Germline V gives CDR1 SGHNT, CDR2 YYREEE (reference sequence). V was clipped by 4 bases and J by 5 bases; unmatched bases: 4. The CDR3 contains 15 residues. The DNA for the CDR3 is TGTGCCAGCAGCGCCGGGACTAGCGGGCACAATGAGCAGTTCTTC. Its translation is CASSAGTSGHNEQFF.

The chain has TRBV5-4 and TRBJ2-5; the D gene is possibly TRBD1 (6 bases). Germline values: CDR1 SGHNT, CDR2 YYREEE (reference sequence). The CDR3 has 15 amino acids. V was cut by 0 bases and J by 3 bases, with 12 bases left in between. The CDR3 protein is CASSLGPGAKETQYF. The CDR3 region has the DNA TGTGCCAGCAGCTTGGGGCCAGGGGCAAAAGAGACCCAGTACTTC.

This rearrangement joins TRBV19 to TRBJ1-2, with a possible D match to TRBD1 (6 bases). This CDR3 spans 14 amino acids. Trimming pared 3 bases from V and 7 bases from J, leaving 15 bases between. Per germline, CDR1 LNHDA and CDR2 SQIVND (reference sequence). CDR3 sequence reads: CASSMGLDRRGYTF. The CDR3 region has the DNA TGTGCCAGTAGTATGGGGCTGGACAGACGTGGCTACACCTTC.

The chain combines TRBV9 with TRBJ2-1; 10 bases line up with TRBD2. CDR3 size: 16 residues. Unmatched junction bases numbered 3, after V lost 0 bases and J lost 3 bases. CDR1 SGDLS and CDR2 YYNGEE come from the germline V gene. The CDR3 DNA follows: TGTGCCAGCAGCGTAGGGACTAGCGGTTACTACAATGAGCAGTTCTTC. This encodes CASSVGTSGYYNEQFF.